A selection of T cell receptor beta chains follows, all from one sample in a study of CD8 T cells in Susac syndrome. TCRdb reanalysed the immunoSEQ multiplex PCR reads using MiXCR and keeps one entry per CDR3 protein. The data show 70,000 or so distinct CDR3 sequences, about 94% seen once. Sequencing was performed on CD8+ T cells from PBMCs. The receptors originated from a human donor with multiple sclerosis. Each CDR3 is given with its conserved first and last residue. A D gene is named only where the DNA matches it firmly. Clone size, where shown, is once, few, many, or a class for clones that have expanded.

>.|TRBD2|16|TRBJ2-7|TRBV15
CATSRDIAGSVAEQYF
TGTGCCACCAGCAGGGACATAGCGGGATCGGTCGCCGAGCAGTACTTC
>once|.|17|TRBJ2-7|TRBV5-6
CASRGEREQGINYEQYF
TGTGCCAGCAGAGGGGAGCGGGAACAGGGGATAAACTACGAGCAGTACTTC
>.|.|13|TRBJ1-2|TRBV27
CASSLSEGMGYTF
TGTGCCAGCAGTTTATCGGAAGGGATGGGCTACACCTTC
>.|.|16|TRBJ2-7|TRBV2
CASSEALPEDEDEQYF
TGTGCCAGCAGTGAAGCGCTCCCGGAAGACGAGGACGAGCAGTACTTC
>.|TRBD2|17|TRBJ2-7|TRBV29-1
CSVEDDAAGGPSYEQYF
TGCAGCGTTGAAGACGATGCAGCGGGAGGGCCTTCCTACGAGCAGTACTTC
>once|TRBD2|15|TRBJ2-5|TRBV5-1
CASSGRAGGQETQYF
TGCGCCAGCAGCGGTCGGGCGGGAGGCCAAGAGACCCAGTACTTC
>once|TRBD1|15|TRBJ2-7|TRBV18
CASSPGTGDPYEQYF
TGTGCCAGCTCACCTGGGACAGGGGATCCCTACGAGCAGTACTTC
>.|.|13|TRBJ1-4|TRBV9
CASSGQGEEKLFF
TGTGCCAGCAGCGGGCAGGGTGAGGAAAAACTGTTTTTT
>.|.|12|TRBJ1-2|TRBV29-1
CSGYRRNYGYTF
TGCAGCGGGTACCGCAGAAACTATGGCTACACCTTC
>.|.|15|TRBJ2-1|TRBV14
CASSQGRLEDNEQFF
TGTGCCAGCAGCCAAGGTCGGCTGGAGGACAATGAGCAGTTCTTC
>.|TRBD2|14|TRBJ2-1|TRBV6-2/TRBV6-3
CASSLAGAVNEQFF
TGTGCCTCCTCGCTAGCGGGGGCCGTCAATGAGCAGTTCTTC
>.|.|13|TRBJ1-1|TRBV4-1
CASSPPPNTEAFF
TGCGCCAGCAGCCCCCCCCCGAACACTGAAGCTTTCTTT
>.|TRBD1|14|TRBJ2-7|TRBV5-6
CASTPATGVYEQYF
TGTGCCAGCACCCCCGCGACAGGGGTCTACGAGCAGTACTTC
>once|TRBD1|15|TRBJ2-7|TRBV6-5
CASSWGTGVSYEQYF
TGTGCCAGCAGTTGGGGGACAGGGGTCTCCTACGAGCAGTACTTC
>.|TRBD1|16|TRBJ2-1|TRBV19
CASSPTWGQGIREQFF
TGTGCCAGTAGCCCGACATGGGGACAGGGAATACGAGAGCAGTTCTTC
>.|.|14|TRBJ2-1|TRBV20-1
CSASFGEPYNEQFF
TGCAGTGCTAGTTTCGGGGAGCCCTACAATGAGCAGTTCTTC
>.|TRBD1|13|TRBJ1-5|TRBV5-6
CASSLGQGEPQHF
TGTGCCAGCAGCTTGGGGCAGGGGGAGCCCCAGCATTTT
>.|TRBD2|15|TRBJ2-3|TRBV28
CASSQRGEGGDTQYF
TGTGCCAGCAGTCAGCGGGGAGAAGGTGGAGATACGCAGTATTTT
>.|.|12|TRBJ1-2|TRBV28
CASSSDLGDYTF
TGTGCCAGCAGTTCGGACCTAGGAGACTACACCTTC
>.|.|18|TRBJ2-6|TRBV4-1
CASSPTAGANSGANVLTF
TGCGCCAGCAGCCCAACGGCAGGGGCCAACTCTGGGGCCAACGTCCTGACTTTC
>once|.|13|TRBJ2-3|TRBV27
CASSLDRFGTQYF
TGTGCCAGCAGTTTAGACCGTTTCGGTACGCAGTATTTT
>.|TRBD2|16|TRBJ2-3|TRBV7-3
CASSLFSSGPGDTQYF
TGTGCCAGCAGCTTATTTTCTAGCGGGCCAGGAGATACGCAGTATTTT
>.|.|13|TRBJ1-1|TRBV2
CASSGRARTEAFF
TGTGCCAGCAGTGGGAGGGCTCGGACTGAAGCTTTCTTT
>.|.|17|TRBJ2-3|TRBV20-1
CSARAPPGRDITDTQYF
TGCAGTGCTAGAGCACCCCCAGGCCGGGACATCACAGATACGCAGTATTTT
>.|.|15|TRBJ1-5|TRBV3-1
CASSQDSGSNQPQHF
TGTGCCAGCAGCCAAGATTCAGGGAGCAATCAGCCCCAGCATTTT
>.|TRBD1|15|TRBJ1-5|TRBV13
CASSQGTGGNQPQHF
TGTGCCAGCAGCCAAGGGACAGGGGGCAATCAGCCCCAGCATTTT
>.|TRBD1|15|TRBJ2-1|TRBV27
CASSLGQGVMNEQFF
TGTGCCAGCAGTTTAGGACAGGGGGTTATGAATGAGCAGTTCTTC
>.|.|14|TRBJ2-1|TRBV20-1
CSARRGTNYNEQFF
TGCAGTGCTAGGAGGGGGACTAACTACAATGAGCAGTTCTTC
>.|TRBD2|16|TRBJ2-1|TRBV28
CASSFGAGGPIGGQFF
TGTGCCAGCAGTTTTGGCGCGGGAGGCCCAATAGGAGGGCAGTTCTTC
>.|.|14|TRBJ2-7|TRBV5-6
CASSLAAQSYEQYF
TGTGCCAGCAGCTTGGCCGCCCAATCCTACGAGCAGTACTTC
>.|.|13|TRBJ2-3|TRBV15
CATSRDYEDTQYF
TGTGCCACCAGCAGAGATTATGAGGATACGCAGTATTTT
>.|.|12|TRBJ1-6|TRBV7-9
CASSLASAPLHF
TGTGCCAGCAGCTTAGCTTCGGCGCCCCTCCACTTT
>.|TRBD1|16|TRBJ2-1|TRBV5-1
CASEYVGTGVTDEQFF
TGCGCCAGCGAGTACGTCGGGACAGGGGTCACGGATGAGCAGTTCTTC
>.|.|12|TRBJ1-6|TRBV30
CAWRSTGPPLHF
TGTGCCTGGAGGTCGACCGGACCTCCCCTCCACTTT
>.|.|13|TRBJ2-1|TRBV19
CASSWGQGNEQFF
TGTGCCAGCTCGTGGGGGCAAGGCAATGAGCAGTTCTTC
>.|.|17|TRBJ2-6|TRBV20-1
CSARDRGASSGANVLTF
TGCAGTGCTAGAGACAGGGGCGCCAGCTCTGGGGCCAACGTCCTGACTTTC
>.|TRBD2|17|TRBJ2-1|TRBV15
CATSRDGGLGGDDEQFF
TGTGCCACCAGCAGAGATGGGGGACTAGGGGGAGACGATGAGCAGTTCTTC
>.|.|13|TRBJ1-1|TRBV11-2
CASSFSTNTEAFF
TGTGCCAGCAGCTTCTCTACGAACACTGAAGCTTTCTTT
>.|.|12|TRBJ1-1|TRBV7-9
CASTGTDTEAFF
TGTGCCAGTACTGGGACGGACACTGAAGCTTTCTTT
>.|TRBD1|13|TRBJ2-1|TRBV28
CASSSIGTDTQFF
TGTGCCAGCAGTTCCATAGGGACAGACACTCAGTTCTTC
>.|.|13|TRBJ2-7|TRBV6-5
CASSYVQGNEQYF
TGTGCCAGCAGTTACGTCCAGGGCAACGAGCAGTACTTC
>.|.|13|TRBJ2-7|TRBV28
CASSLSRLREQYF
TGTGCCAGCAGTTTATCCCGGTTGCGAGAGCAGTACTTC
>.|.|10|TRBJ1-1|TRBV4-1
CASSQGEQVF
TGCGCCAGCAGCCAAGGTGAACAGGTTTTT
>.|TRBD2|17|TRBJ2-2|TRBV3-1
CASSQDFGGANTGELFF
TGTGCCAGCAGCCAAGATTTCGGGGGGGCGAACACCGGGGAGCTGTTTTTT
>.|TRBD1|12|TRBJ2-7|TRBV20-1
CSAWTGRYEQYF
TGCAGTGCTTGGACAGGGAGGTACGAGCAGTACTTC
>.|.|12|TRBJ2-7|TRBV20-1
CSARVGDYEQYF
TGCAGTGCTAGGGTCGGCGACTACGAGCAGTACTTC
>.|TRBD1|15|TRBJ2-7|TRBV29-1
CSVELRDRKDYEQYF
TGCAGCGTTGAATTGAGGGACAGAAAGGACTACGAGCAGTACTTC
>.|TRBD1|15|TRBJ1-1|TRBV5-6
CASSGGQGASTEAFF
TGTGCCAGCAGCGGGGGACAGGGGGCGAGCACTGAAGCTTTCTTT
>.|TRBD1|14|TRBJ2-4|TRBV9
CASNPGTGENIQYF
TGTGCCAGCAACCCCGGGACAGGGGAAAACATTCAGTACTTC
>once|.|18|TRBJ2-3|TRBV20-1
CSAWGWVSGGQSTDTQYF
TGCAGTGCCTGGGGATGGGTGAGCGGCGGACAAAGCACAGATACGCAGTATTTT
>few|.|11|TRBJ2-5|TRBV7-9
CASSLQETQYF
TGTGCCAGCAGCCTTCAAGAGACCCAGTACTTC
>.|.|10|TRBJ2-1|TRBV20-1
CSAPLDEQFF
TGCAGTGCCCCGTTAGATGAGCAGTTCTTC
>.|TRBD1|14|TRBJ2-7|TRBV7-9
CASSSTGVADEQYF
TGTGCCAGCAGCTCGACAGGGGTGGCGGACGAGCAGTACTTC
>.|.|13|TRBJ2-1|TRBV3-1
CASSQGDYNEQFF
TGTGCCAGCAGCCAAGGGGACTACAATGAGCAGTTCTTC
>.|TRBD2|16|TRBJ2-7|TRBV27
CASSLSLAGSSYEQYF
TGTGCCAGCAGTTTATCACTAGCGGGGAGCTCCTACGAGCAGTACTTC
>.|TRBD2|16|TRBJ2-7|TRBV2
CASSDATGGLSYEQYF
TGTGCCAGCAGTGATGCGACGGGAGGGCTCTCCTACGAGCAGTACTTC
>.|.|14|TRBJ2-5|TRBV7-9
CASSHYLSGETQYF
TGTGCCAGCAGTCATTATCTGAGCGGGGAGACCCAGTACTTC
>.|TRBD2|18|TRBJ2-7|TRBV4-1
CASSPLTSGRAFLDEQYF
TGCGCCAGCAGCCCCCTGACTAGCGGGAGGGCCTTTTTGGACGAGCAGTACTTC
>.|.|12|TRBJ1-1|TRBV4-2
CASSQDGTEAFF
TGTGCCAGCAGCCAAGATGGCACTGAAGCTTTCTTT